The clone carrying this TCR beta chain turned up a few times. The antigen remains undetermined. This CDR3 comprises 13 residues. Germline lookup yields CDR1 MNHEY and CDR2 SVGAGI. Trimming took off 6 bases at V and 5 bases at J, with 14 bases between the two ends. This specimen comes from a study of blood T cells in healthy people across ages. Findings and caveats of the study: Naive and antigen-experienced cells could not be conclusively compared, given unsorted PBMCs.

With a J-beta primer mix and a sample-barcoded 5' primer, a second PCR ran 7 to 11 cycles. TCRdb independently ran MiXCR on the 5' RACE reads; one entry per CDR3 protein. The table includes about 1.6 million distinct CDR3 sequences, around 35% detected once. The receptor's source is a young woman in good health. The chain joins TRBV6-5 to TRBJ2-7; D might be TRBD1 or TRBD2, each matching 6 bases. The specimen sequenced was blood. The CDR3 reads CASRPPGAHEQYF. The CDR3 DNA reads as TGTGCCAGCAGACCCCCGGGGGCCCACGAGCAGTACTTC.